This TCR beta chain stems from a study of T-cell memory formation after mild COVID-19. Points from the study as a whole: CD4+ clones that contracted lay mainly in CM and EM; CD8+ ones lay in EMRA. Researchers could not confirm that second-wave clones peaking on day 37 targeted SARS-CoV-2.

As to this clonotype: Its antigen is unidentified.

Germline CDR1 and CDR2: SGDLS and YYNGEE. This CDR3 is built from 15 residues. V lost 4 bases and J lost 6, with 19 bases in between. Via MiXCR, TCRdb re-called the 5' RACE reads, giving one row per CDR3 protein. This sample has about 290,000 distinct CDR3 sequences, with roughly 15% found just once. The sequence came from a young man who had mild COVID-19 (a few samples of this study predate the infection). Cell type and time point are not known. The chain links TRBV9 to TRBJ1-1, with D possibly matching TRBD1 (6 bases). The specimen sequenced was PBMCs or a T cell subset sorted from them (not recorded which). Here the CDR3 reads CASSRQANRGAEAFF. The CDR3 DNA follows: TGTGCCAGCAGCCGACAGGCCAATAGAGGCGCTGAAGCTTTCTTT.